Here is one T cell receptor beta chain with its context. Antigen specificity is unknown. These data originate in a study of vaccination and CD4 T cells after COVID-19. At the level of the study: Overlapping spike peptides from SARS-CoV-2, HCoV-NL63, HCoV-OC43 and HCoV-229E served to stimulate the cells.

CDR3 length equals 11 residues. V was cut by 3 bases and J by 6 bases, with 5 bases left in between. The germline V gene has CDR1 MGHDK and CDR2 SYGVNS. An Oncomine TCR Beta short-read assay was used to sequence the DNA from cultured CD4+ T cells. One entry per CDR3 protein results from TCRdb running MiXCR on the PCR reads. The sample has tens of thousands of distinct CDR3 sequences, 40% to 50% seen once. Treatment given: roughly ten-day PBMC culture with coronavirus spike peptide pools or control peptides (ViraFEST assay). Material: CD4+ T cells from blood, cultured in vitro. This chain uses TRBV25-1 with TRBJ1-2; D unresolved. This TCR came from a human donor who had recovered from COVID-19. This CDR3 reads CASSEWDGYTF. The CDR3 DNA sequence: TGTGCCAGCAGTGAGTGGGATGGCTACACCTTC.